The rows below give T cell receptor beta chains drawn from one sample of a study of cytomegalovirus exposure and HLA in healthy donors. Clones were read by immunoSEQ multiplex PCR, and TCRdb kept only the in-frame ones, dropping some. The top ten clones hold around 0.23% of a sample with some 220,000 clones, about 85% of them seen once. The sample consisted of PBMCs. The source is a girl aged 2 to 9 in good health and CMV-seronegative. The CDR3 runs from the conserved cysteine through the conserved F or W. D genes are given only for firm matches. The size field is filled for only some rows; it gives once, few, many or a size class.

v_gene	abundance	j_gene	d_gene	CDR3aa	CDR3nt
TRBV6-6	.	TRBJ1-1	.	CASSYQTVSKTGEAFF	TGTGCCAGCAGTTACCAAACCGTATCAAAGACAGGAGAAGCTTTCTTT
TRBV19	once	TRBJ2-5	TRBD2	CATRPLAAQETQYF	TGTGCCACAAGACCACTAGCGGCCCAAGAGACCCAGTACTTC
TRBV6-5	.	TRBJ2-3	TRBD1	CASSLGQSTDTQYF	TGTGCCAGCAGCCTGGGACAGAGCACAGATACGCAGTATTTT
TRBV18	.	TRBJ1-1	TRBD1	CASSPDRDRAEAFF	TGTGCCAGCTCACCAGACCGGGACAGGGCTGAAGCTTTCTTT
TRBV19	.	TRBJ2-3	.	CASSIGRGGQTDTQYF	TGTGCCAGTAGTATCGGACGCGGGGGCCAAACAGATACGCAGTATTTT
TRBV2	.	TRBJ1-4	.	CASRDITDVRTNEKLFF	TGTGCCAGCAGGGACATAACGGATGTAAGAACTAATGAAAAACTGTTTTTT
TRBV9	once	TRBJ1-1	TRBD1	CASSGGQADGEAFF	TGTGCCAGCAGCGGGGGACAGGCGGACGGTGAAGCTTTCTTT
TRBV6-1	.	TRBJ2-3	TRBD1	CASSDRQGGTDTQYF	TGTGCCAGCAGTGACAGACAGGGAGGCACAGATACGCAGTATTTT
TRBV6-6	.	TRBJ1-1	.	CASSYYGGANTEAFF	TGTGCCAGCAGTTACTATGGGGGGGCGAACACTGAAGCTTTCTTT
TRBV6-4	.	TRBJ2-3	TRBD1	CASSVVRDRGLFTDTQYF	TGTGCCAGCAGTGTAGTCCGTGACAGGGGGCTTTTCACAGATACGCAGTATTTT
TRBV6-1	.	TRBJ2-7	TRBD1	CASTGTGIYEQYF	TGTGCCAGCACCGGGACAGGGATTTACGAGCAGTACTTC
TRBV5-1	.	TRBJ1-4	TRBD1	CASSSRGTENEKLFF	TGCGCCAGCAGCTCCCGGGGGACAGAAAATGAAAAACTGTTTTTT
TRBV5-1	.	TRBJ2-7	.	CASSLTSYEQYF	TGCGCCAGCAGCCTTACTAGCTACGAGCAGTACTTC
TRBV6-5	.	TRBJ1-1	.	CASIPTGKGNTEAFF	TGTGCCAGCATACCCACAGGGAAGGGAAACACTGAAGCTTTCTTT
TRBV4-1	once	TRBJ2-1	TRBD2	CASSLSGLASSYNEQFF	TGCGCCAGCAGCCTATCTGGACTAGCGAGCTCCTACAATGAGCAGTTCTTC
TRBV6-1	.	TRBJ2-1	TRBD1	CASMGQGTRNEQFF	TGTGCCAGCATGGGACAGGGCACCCGCAATGAGCAGTTCTTC
TRBV18	.	TRBJ2-5	.	CASSPAGTRFQETQYF	TGTGCCAGCTCACCGGCCGGGACAAGGTTTCAAGAGACCCAGTACTTC
TRBV5-1	.	TRBJ2-7	.	CASSFGGYEQYF	TGCGCCAGCAGCTTCGGAGGGTACGAGCAGTACTTC
TRBV5-6	.	TRBJ2-7	TRBD1	CASSFLRDRVDYEQYF	TGTGCCAGCAGCTTCCTCCGGGACAGGGTCGACTACGAGCAGTACTTC
TRBV5-1	.	TRBJ2-3	TRBD2	CASSFWLAGGPATDTQYF	TGCGCCAGCAGCTTTTGGCTAGCGGGGGGGCCGGCGACAGATACGCAGTATTTT
TRBV5-1	.	TRBJ2-7	TRBD1	CASSLLGQGYEQYF	TGCGCCAGCAGCTTGCTGGGACAGGGTTACGAGCAGTACTTC
TRBV6-5	.	TRBJ2-3	.	CASRPGGTDTQYF	TGTGCCAGCAGACCAGGGGGCACAGATACGCAGTATTTT
TRBV7-2	.	TRBJ2-1	TRBD2	CASSGGVTRAPRNEQFF	TGTGCCAGCAGCGGGGGGGTGACTAGAGCCCCCAGGAATGAGCAGTTCTTC
TRBV11-2	.	TRBJ1-2	TRBD1	CASSSIRTGGTYGYTF	TGTGCCAGCAGCTCCATAAGGACAGGGGGAACCTATGGCTACACCTTC
TRBV19	once	TRBJ2-4	.	CASTSLGGRSYF	TGTGCCAGTACCTCACTCGGCGGGCGATCGTACTTC
TRBV28	.	TRBJ2-1	.	CASSLRASYNEQFF	TGTGCCAGCAGTTTACGCGCCTCCTACAATGAGCAGTTCTTC
TRBV28	.	TRBJ1-1	.	CASSSPPTGEAFF	TGTGCCAGCAGTTCCCCCCCAACAGGGGAAGCTTTCTTT
TRBV27	.	TRBJ1-6	.	CASSLGGGSPLHF	TGTGCCAGCAGTTTAGGAGGAGGTTCACCCCTCCACTTT
TRBV29-1	.	TRBJ1-1	TRBD1	CSVAQGLLTEAFF	TGCAGCGTGGCACAGGGGCTCCTCACTGAAGCTTTCTTT
TRBV6-5	once	TRBJ1-1	TRBD1	CASSYSGQGHTEAFF	TGTGCCAGCAGTTACTCCGGACAGGGGCACACTGAAGCTTTCTTT
TRBV6-4	.	TRBJ2-3	TRBD2	CASTLPSGGTALTDTQYF	TGTGCCAGCACCCTGCCGAGCGGGGGGACGGCCCTCACAGATACGCAGTATTTT
TRBV19	.	TRBJ2-3	.	CASSTRGTTQYF	TGTGCCAGTAGTACCAGGGGAACTACGCAGTATTTT